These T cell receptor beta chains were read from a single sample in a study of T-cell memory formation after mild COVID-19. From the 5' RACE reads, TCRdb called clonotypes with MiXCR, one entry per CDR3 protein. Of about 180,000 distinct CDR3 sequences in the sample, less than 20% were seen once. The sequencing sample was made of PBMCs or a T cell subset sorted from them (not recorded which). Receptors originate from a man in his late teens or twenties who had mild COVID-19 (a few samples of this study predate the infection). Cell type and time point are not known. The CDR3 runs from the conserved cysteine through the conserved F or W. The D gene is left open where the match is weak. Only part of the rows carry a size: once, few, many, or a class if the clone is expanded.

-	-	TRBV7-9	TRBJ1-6	CASSLSGDRSPLHF	TGTGCCAGCAGCTTATCAGGGGACCGTTCACCCCTCCACTTT
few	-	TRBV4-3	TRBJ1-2	CASSQDRTRSYTF	TGCGCCAGCAGCCAAGATCGAACCCGGAGCTACACCTTC
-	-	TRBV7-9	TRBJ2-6	CASSRTASGANVLTF	TGTGCCAGCAGCCGAACAGCCTCTGGGGCCAACGTCCTGACTTTC
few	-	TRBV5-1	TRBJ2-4	CASSLGQVAKNIQYF	TGCGCCAGCAGCTTGGGACAGGTTGCCAAAAACATTCAGTACTTC
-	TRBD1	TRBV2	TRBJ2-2	CASSVDRSNTGELFF	TGTGCCAGCAGTGTGGACAGGTCGAACACCGGGGAGCTGTTTTTT
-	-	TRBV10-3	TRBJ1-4	CAIRAEENEKLFF	TGTGCCATCAGGGCGGAAGAAAATGAAAAACTGTTTTTT
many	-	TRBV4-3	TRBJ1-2	CASSPTVAGGYTF	TGCGCCAGCAGCCCGACCGTTGCTGGTGGCTACACCTTC
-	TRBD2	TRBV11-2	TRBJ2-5	CASSLRGGLVETQYF	TGTGCCAGCAGCTTACGCGGAGGACTAGTGGAGACCCAGTACTTC
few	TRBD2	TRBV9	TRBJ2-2	CASSAHGGAVAGELFF	TGTGCCAGCAGCGCACACGGGGGGGCCGTCGCCGGGGAGCTGTTTTTT
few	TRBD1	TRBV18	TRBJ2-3	CASSALQGMSTDTQYF	TGTGCCAGCTCAGCCCTACAGGGGATGAGCACAGATACGCAGTATTTT
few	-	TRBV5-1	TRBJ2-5	CASSLDRLGSETQYF	TGCGCCAGCAGCTTGGACCGTTTAGGGAGTGAGACCCAGTACTTC
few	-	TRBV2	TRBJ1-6	CASSDLGRLWDSPLHF	TGTGCCAGCAGTGATTTAGGCAGGCTATGGGATTCACCCCTCCACTTT
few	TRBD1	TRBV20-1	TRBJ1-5	CSARTGASNQPQHF	TGCAGTGCCCGGACAGGGGCGTCGAATCAGCCCCAGCATTTT
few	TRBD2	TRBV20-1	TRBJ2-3	CSATLAGGPNTQYF	TGCAGTGCCACACTAGCGGGGGGGCCAAATACGCAGTATTTT
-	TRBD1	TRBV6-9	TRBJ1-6	CASSSRNTRDRALRTHF	TGTGCCAGCAGTTCGCGTAACACCAGGGACAGGGCACTACGGACCCACTTT
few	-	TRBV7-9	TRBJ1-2	CASSPDDVGYTF	TGTGCCAGCAGCCCTGACGACGTCGGCTACACCTTC
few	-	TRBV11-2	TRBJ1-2	CASSRLRGSTLTGYGYTF	TGTGCCAGCAGCCGACTGAGGGGGTCCACACTTACAGGCTATGGCTACACCTTC
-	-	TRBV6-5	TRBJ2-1	CASRPSGTVYNEQFF	TGTGCCAGCAGGCCCTCTGGGACGGTCTACAATGAGCAGTTCTTC
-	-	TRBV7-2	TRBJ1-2	CAMREGGPGYTF	TGTGCCATGAGGGAAGGGGGACCAGGCTACACCTTC
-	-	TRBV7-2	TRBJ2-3	CASSYGTATDTQYF	TGTGCCAGCAGCTACGGGACCGCGACAGATACGCAGTATTTT
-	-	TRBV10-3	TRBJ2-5	CAISENGFTQYF	TGTGCCATCAGTGAGAACGGCTTCACCCAGTACTTC
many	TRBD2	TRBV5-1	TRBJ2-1	CASSARTSGVNEQFF	TGCGCCAGCAGCGCTCGGACTAGCGGGGTAAATGAGCAGTTCTTC
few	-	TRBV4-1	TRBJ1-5	CASSQDRAPYSNQPQHF	TGCGCCAGCAGCCAAGATCGAGCTCCATATAGCAATCAGCCCCAGCATTTT
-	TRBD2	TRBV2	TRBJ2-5	CASRPLAGGQETQYF	TGTGCCAGCAGACCTCTAGCGGGGGGGCAAGAGACCCAGTACTTC
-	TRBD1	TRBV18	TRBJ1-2	CASSSGQGGVYGYTF	TGTGCCAGCTCCTCCGGACAGGGAGGCGTTTATGGCTACACCTTC